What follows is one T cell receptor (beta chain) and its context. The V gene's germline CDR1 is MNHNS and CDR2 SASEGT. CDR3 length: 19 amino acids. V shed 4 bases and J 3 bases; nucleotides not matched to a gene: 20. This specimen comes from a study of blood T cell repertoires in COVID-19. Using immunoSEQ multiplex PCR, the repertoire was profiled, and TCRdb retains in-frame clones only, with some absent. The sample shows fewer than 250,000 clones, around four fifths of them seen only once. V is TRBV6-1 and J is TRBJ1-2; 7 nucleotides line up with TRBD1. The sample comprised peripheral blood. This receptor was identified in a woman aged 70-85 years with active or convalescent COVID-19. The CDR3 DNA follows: TGTGCCAGCAGTGCACCACTCGACAGGGCCGTATCCCTAGACTATGGCTACACCTTC. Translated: CASSAPLDRAVSLDYGYTF.